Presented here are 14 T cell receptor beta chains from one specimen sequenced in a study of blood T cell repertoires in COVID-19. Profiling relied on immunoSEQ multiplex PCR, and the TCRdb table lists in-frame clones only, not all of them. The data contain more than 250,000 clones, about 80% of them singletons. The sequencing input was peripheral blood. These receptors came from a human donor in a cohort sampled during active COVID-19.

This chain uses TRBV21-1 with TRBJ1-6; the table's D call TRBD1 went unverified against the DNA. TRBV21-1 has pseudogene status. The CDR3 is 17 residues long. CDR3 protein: CASRGQGRALLCSPLHF. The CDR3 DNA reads TGTGCCAGCAGAGGACAGGGGCGGGCCCTACTTTGTTCACCCCTCCACTTT.

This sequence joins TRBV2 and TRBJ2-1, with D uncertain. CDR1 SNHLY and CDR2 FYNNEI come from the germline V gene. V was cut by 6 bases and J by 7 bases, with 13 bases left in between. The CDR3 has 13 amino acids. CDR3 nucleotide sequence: TGTGCCAGCAGGGAGCCCCCTCGAAATGAGCAGTTCTTC. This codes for CASREPPRNEQFF.

For the CDR3, the DNA is TGTGCCAGCAGCCCGCCTGGGCGGGAGTGGAGCACAGATACGCAGTATTTT. Its protein is CASSPPGREWSTDTQYF. The chain recombines TRBV5-4 with TRBJ2-3, with 7 bases matching TRBD2. Germline loops: CDR1 SGHNT, CDR2 YYREEE (reference sequence). Losses at the gene ends were 4 bases for V and 0 bases for J; bases not matched to a gene: 11. This CDR3 spans 17 amino acids.

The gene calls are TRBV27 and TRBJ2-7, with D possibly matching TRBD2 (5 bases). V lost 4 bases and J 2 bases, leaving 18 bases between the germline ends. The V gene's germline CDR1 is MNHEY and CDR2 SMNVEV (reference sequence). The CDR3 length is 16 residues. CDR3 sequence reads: CASSYQRGRMTYEQYF. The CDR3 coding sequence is TGTGCCAGCAGTTACCAACGGGGTCGAATGACCTACGAGCAGTACTTC.

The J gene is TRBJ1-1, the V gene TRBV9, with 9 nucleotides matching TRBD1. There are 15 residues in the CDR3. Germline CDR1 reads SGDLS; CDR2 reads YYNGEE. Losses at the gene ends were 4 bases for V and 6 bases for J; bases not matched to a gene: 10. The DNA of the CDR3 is TGTGCCAGCAGCTCAACAGACAGGGGGGGCCCTGAAGCTTTCTTT. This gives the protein CASSSTDRGGPEAFF.

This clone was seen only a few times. In nucleotides, the CDR3 is TGTGCCAGCAGCTCCGGACAGGCGGGGGGCTACACCTTC. Amino acid sequence: CASSSGQAGGYTF. The V gene is TRBV7-2, the J gene TRBJ1-2; 7 positions agree with TRBD1. The CDR3 has 13 amino acids. V gave up 4 bases and J gave up 8 bases; unmatched junction bases: 7. Germline CDR1 SGHTA, CDR2 FQGNSA.

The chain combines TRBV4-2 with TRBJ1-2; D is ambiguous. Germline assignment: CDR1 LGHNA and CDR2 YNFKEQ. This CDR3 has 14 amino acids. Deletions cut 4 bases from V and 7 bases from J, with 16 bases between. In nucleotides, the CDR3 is TGTGCCAGCAGCCCGGAGTCTCCGGGAATTGGCTACACCTTC. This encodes CASSPESPGIGYTF.

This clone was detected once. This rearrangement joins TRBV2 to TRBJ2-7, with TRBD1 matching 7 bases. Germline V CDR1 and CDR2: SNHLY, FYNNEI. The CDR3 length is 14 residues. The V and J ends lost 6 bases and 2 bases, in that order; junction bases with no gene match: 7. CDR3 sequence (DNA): TGTGCCAGCAGGGAGACAGGGATAACCTACGAGCAGTACTTC. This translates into CASRETGITYEQYF.

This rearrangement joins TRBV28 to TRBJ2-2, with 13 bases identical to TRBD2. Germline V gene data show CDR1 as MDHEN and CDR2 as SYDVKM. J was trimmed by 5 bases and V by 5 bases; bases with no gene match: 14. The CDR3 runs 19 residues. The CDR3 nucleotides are TGTGCCAGCAGTACGCGACTAGCGGGAGGCCCGTCTGCGACCGGGGAGCTGTTTTTT. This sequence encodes CASSTRLAGGPSATGELFF.

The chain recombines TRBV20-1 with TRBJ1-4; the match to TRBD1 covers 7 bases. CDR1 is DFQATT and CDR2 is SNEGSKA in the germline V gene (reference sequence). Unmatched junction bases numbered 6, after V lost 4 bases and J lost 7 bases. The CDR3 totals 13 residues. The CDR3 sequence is CSAIETGREKLFF. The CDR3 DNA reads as TGCAGTGCTATTGAGACAGGGCGTGAAAAACTGTTTTTT.

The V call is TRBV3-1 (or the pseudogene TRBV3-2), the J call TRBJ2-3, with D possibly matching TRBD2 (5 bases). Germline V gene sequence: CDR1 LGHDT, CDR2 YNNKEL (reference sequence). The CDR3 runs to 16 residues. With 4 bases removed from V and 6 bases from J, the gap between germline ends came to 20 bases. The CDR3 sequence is CASSLRVSASTDTQYF. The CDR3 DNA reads TGTGCCAGCAGCCTTCGTGTTAGCGCGTCGACCGATACGCAGTATTTT.

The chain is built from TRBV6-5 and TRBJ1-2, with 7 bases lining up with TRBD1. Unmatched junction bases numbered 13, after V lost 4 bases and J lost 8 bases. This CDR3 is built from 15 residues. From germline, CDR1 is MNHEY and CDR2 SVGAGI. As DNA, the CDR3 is TGTGCCAGCAGTTCTAGACTAGGACAGGTTGGGGGCTACACCTTC. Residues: CASSSRLGQVGGYTF.

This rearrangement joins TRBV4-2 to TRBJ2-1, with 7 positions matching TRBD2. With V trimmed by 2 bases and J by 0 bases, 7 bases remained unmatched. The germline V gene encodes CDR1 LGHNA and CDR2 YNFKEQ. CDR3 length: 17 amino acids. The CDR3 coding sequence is TGTGCCAGCAGCCAAAGTGGGCGGGAGAGCTCCTACAATGAGCAGTTCTTC. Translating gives CASSQSGRESSYNEQFF.

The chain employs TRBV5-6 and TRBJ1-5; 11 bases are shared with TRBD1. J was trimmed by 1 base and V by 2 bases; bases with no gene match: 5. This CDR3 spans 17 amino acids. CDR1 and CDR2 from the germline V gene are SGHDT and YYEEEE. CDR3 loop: CASSLTGTGGSNQPQHF. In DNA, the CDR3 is TGTGCCAGCAGCTTAACCGGGACAGGGGGGAGCAATCAGCCCCAGCATTTT.